This TCR beta chain was retrieved from a study of blood T cell repertoires in COVID-19. Germline values: CDR1 SGDLS, CDR2 YYNGEE. The CDR3 contains 16 residues. Profiling relied on immunoSEQ multiplex PCR, and the TCRdb table lists in-frame clones only, not all of them. In the table there are 25,000 to 30,000 clones, roughly four fifths of which are singletons. Turning to this clone: Its ends do not fully match the called genes, so a read error is possible.

The sequencing input was peripheral blood. The receptor's source is an elderly woman with acute or convalescent COVID-19. V and J are TRBV9 and TRBJ2-5; TRBD1 matches 9 bases. The CDR3 loop reads CANSVAATGGMETQYF. CDR3 DNA: TGTGCCAACAGCGTAGCTGCGACAGGGGGAATGGAGACCCAGTACTTC.